The rows below give T cell receptor beta chains drawn from one sample of a study of T cells in Graves' hyperthyroidism and ophthalmopathy. TCRdb re-derived calls from the multiplex PCR reads in MiXCR, one entry per CDR3 protein. The sample holds around 390,000 distinct CDR3 sequences; about 14% are singletons and the top ten take 15% to 20%. The sequenced sample was blood. The origin of the receptors is a woman aged 30 to 39 with Graves' ophthalmopathy. The CDR3 runs from the conserved cysteine through the conserved F or W. A D gene is named only where the DNA matches it firmly. A row's size may be missing; if present it is once, few, many or a size class.

clone size: many
J gene: TRBJ2-1
D gene: NA
V gene: TRBV4-1
CDR3 DNA: TGCGCCAGCAGCCAAGATACCTACAATGAGCAGTTCTTC
CDR3 protein: CASSQDTYNEQFF

clone size: few
J gene: TRBJ2-3
D gene: NA
V gene: TRBV6-1
CDR3 DNA: TGTGCCAGCCGGAGGGTCTTCACAGATACGCAGTATTTT
CDR3 protein: CASRRVFTDTQYF

clone size: many
J gene: TRBJ1-2
D gene: TRBD1
V gene: TRBV30
CDR3 DNA: TGTGCCTGGTCAACAGGGGCTAACTATGGCTACACCTTC
CDR3 protein: CAWSTGANYGYTF

clone size: few
J gene: TRBJ2-2
D gene: NA
V gene: TRBV7-3
CDR3 DNA: TGTGCCAGCAGCCTGGGGGTCGGGAACGGGGAGCTGTTTTTT
CDR3 protein: CASSLGVGNGELFF

clone size: NA
J gene: TRBJ2-3
D gene: NA
V gene: TRBV3-1
CDR3 DNA: TGTGCCAGCAGCCAAGTCGGTGGGGCGGCGGATACGCAGTATTTT
CDR3 protein: CASSQVGGAADTQYF

clone size: NA
J gene: TRBJ1-4
D gene: TRBD1
V gene: TRBV6-1
CDR3 DNA: TGTGCCAGCAGCCCAATTGGGACAGGGGGTGGAAAACTGTTTTTT
CDR3 protein: CASSPIGTGGGKLFF

clone size: many
J gene: TRBJ2-1
D gene: TRBD1
V gene: TRBV11-2
CDR3 DNA: TGTGCCAGCAGCTCATTCGGGACAGGGGCCGCGTTCTCCTACAATGAGCAGTTCTTC
CDR3 protein: CASSSFGTGAAFSYNEQFF

clone size: NA
J gene: TRBJ2-5
D gene: NA
V gene: TRBV24-1
CDR3 DNA: TGTGCCACCAGTGAAGGGAAGAGGAAGACCCAGTACTTC
CDR3 protein: CATSEGKRKTQYF

clone size: NA
J gene: TRBJ2-7
D gene: NA
V gene: TRBV29-1
CDR3 DNA: TGCAGCGTGGGTCAAACGACCGAGCAGTACTTC
CDR3 protein: CSVGQTTEQYF

clone size: NA
J gene: TRBJ1-1
D gene: TRBD1
V gene: TRBV5-1
CDR3 DNA: TGCGCCAGCAGCCAGCGGACAGGGTATGCTTTCTTT
CDR3 protein: CASSQRTGYAFF

clone size: many
J gene: TRBJ2-3
D gene: TRBD1
V gene: TRBV7-9
CDR3 DNA: TGTGCCAGCAGCTTTACCACAGGGGGCGGGGATACGCAGTATTTT
CDR3 protein: CASSFTTGGGDTQYF

clone size: many
J gene: TRBJ2-1
D gene: TRBD2
V gene: TRBV2
CDR3 DNA: TGTGCCAGCAGCCAATCGACTAGCGCCCGAAGGGAGTTCTTC
CDR3 protein: CASSQSTSARREFF

clone size: many
J gene: TRBJ1-3
D gene: TRBD1
V gene: TRBV13
CDR3 DNA: TGTGCCAGCAGCTTAAATACCGGGACAGCTGGAAACACCATATATTTT
CDR3 protein: CASSLNTGTAGNTIYF

clone size: many
J gene: TRBJ1-1
D gene: NA
V gene: TRBV12-3/TRBV12-4
CDR3 DNA: TGTGCCAGCGGCCGACAGGAGAACACTGAAGCTTTCTTT
CDR3 protein: CASGRQENTEAFF

clone size: many
J gene: TRBJ1-4
D gene: NA
V gene: TRBV3-1
CDR3 DNA: TGTGCCAGCAGCCAAGAAACAGGACTGCGTGAAAAACTGTTTTTT
CDR3 protein: CASSQETGLREKLFF

clone size: many
J gene: TRBJ1-1
D gene: TRBD1
V gene: TRBV7-2
CDR3 DNA: TGTGCCAGCAGCTTCAGACAGGGGGGTAACACTGAAGCTTTCTTT
CDR3 protein: CASSFRQGGNTEAFF

clone size: few
J gene: TRBJ2-5
D gene: TRBD2
V gene: TRBV6-1
CDR3 DNA: TGTGCCAGCATTCTAGCGGGGGGCCGAGAGACCCAGTACTTC
CDR3 protein: CASILAGGRETQYF

clone size: many
J gene: TRBJ2-5
D gene: NA
V gene: TRBV6-1
CDR3 DNA: TGTGCCAGCAGTGAAGCTTTTGCAGGACGGATACAAGAGACCCAGTACTTC
CDR3 protein: CASSEAFAGRIQETQYF

clone size: NA
J gene: TRBJ2-2
D gene: NA
V gene: TRBV7-3
CDR3 DNA: TGTGCCAGCAGCTTAACGTTTTCTACCGGGGAGCTGTTTTTT
CDR3 protein: CASSLTFSTGELFF

clone size: many
J gene: TRBJ2-7
D gene: NA
V gene: TRBV20-1
CDR3 DNA: TGCAGTGCTAGGGGTCAGACCTACGAGCAGTACTTC
CDR3 protein: CSARGQTYEQYF

clone size: many
J gene: TRBJ2-3
D gene: NA
V gene: TRBV2
CDR3 DNA: TGTGCCAGCAGGGGGGACCGTGGTCCAGATACGCAGTATTTT
CDR3 protein: CASRGDRGPDTQYF

clone size: many
J gene: TRBJ2-7
D gene: TRBD2
V gene: TRBV7-8
CDR3 DNA: TGTGCCAGCAGTGTGTCTAGCGGGGGGATCACTCCCTACGAGCAGTACTTC
CDR3 protein: CASSVSSGGITPYEQYF

clone size: many
J gene: TRBJ1-2
D gene: TRBD1
V gene: TRBV20-1
CDR3 DNA: TGCAGTGCTCTTTCGACAGGGGGCTCGCTGGGAGGCTATGGCTACACCTTC
CDR3 protein: CSALSTGGSLGGYGYTF

clone size: many
J gene: TRBJ2-7
D gene: NA
V gene: TRBV20-1
CDR3 DNA: TGCAGTGCCCAAGGGACCGTCTTGCTTTACGAGCAGTACTTC
CDR3 protein: CSAQGTVLLYEQYF

clone size: many
J gene: TRBJ1-3
D gene: NA
V gene: TRBV18
CDR3 DNA: TGTGCCAGCTCACTAAGTCAAAGGACAGCTACCTCTGGAAACACCATATATTTT
CDR3 protein: CASSLSQRTATSGNTIYF

clone size: NA
J gene: TRBJ2-2
D gene: NA
V gene: TRBV29-1
CDR3 DNA: TGCAGCGCTGCCGGGTTGTCGACCGGGGAGCTGTTTTTT
CDR3 protein: CSAAGLSTGELFF

clone size: many
J gene: TRBJ2-2
D gene: TRBD2
V gene: TRBV9
CDR3 DNA: TGTGCCAGCAGCGTAGACCTAGCGGGGACCGGGGAGCTGTTTTTT
CDR3 protein: CASSVDLAGTGELFF

clone size: many
J gene: TRBJ2-3
D gene: NA
V gene: TRBV4-1
CDR3 DNA: TGCGCCAGCAGCCAAGATGGTTCAGGGCGGCGGACAGATACGCAGTATTTT
CDR3 protein: CASSQDGSGRRTDTQYF

clone size: many
J gene: TRBJ2-7
D gene: TRBD2
V gene: TRBV11-2
CDR3 DNA: TGTGCCAGCAGCCCTAGCGGGGATTTCTGGTACGAGCAGTACTTC
CDR3 protein: CASSPSGDFWYEQYF

clone size: many
J gene: TRBJ1-2
D gene: TRBD1
V gene: TRBV6-5
CDR3 DNA: TGTGCCAGCAGTTACCGGGGACAGGGGGCTTTTGGCTACACCTTC
CDR3 protein: CASSYRGQGAFGYTF

clone size: few
J gene: TRBJ2-3
D gene: TRBD2
V gene: TRBV20-1
CDR3 DNA: TGCAGTGCCCGAAAAGGACTAGAGCGAGCAGATACGCAGTATTTT
CDR3 protein: CSARKGLERADTQYF

clone size: NA
J gene: TRBJ2-3
D gene: NA
V gene: TRBV5-5
CDR3 DNA: TGTGCCAGCAGCTTATCAGGGGTCGTGGGAGATACGCAGTATTTT
CDR3 protein: CASSLSGVVGDTQYF

clone size: NA
J gene: TRBJ1-2
D gene: NA
V gene: TRBV18
CDR3 DNA: TGTGCCAGCTCAGCCTTGACAGACCCGGGGGGCTATGGCTACACCTTC
CDR3 protein: CASSALTDPGGYGYTF

clone size: many
J gene: TRBJ2-1
D gene: NA
V gene: TRBV11-2
CDR3 DNA: TGTGCCAGCAGCCCGGGGGTGGTAGGGGAGCAGTTCTTC
CDR3 protein: CASSPGVVGEQFF

clone size: many
J gene: TRBJ2-7
D gene: TRBD1
V gene: TRBV9
CDR3 DNA: TGTGCCAGCAGCCCAGAGGGGGGACAGGGTTGGCACGAGCAGTACTTC
CDR3 protein: CASSPEGGQGWHEQYF

clone size: many
J gene: TRBJ2-1
D gene: TRBD2
V gene: TRBV5-1
CDR3 DNA: TGCGCCAGCAGCCCGGATGGACTAGCGGGGAATGAGCAGTTCTTC
CDR3 protein: CASSPDGLAGNEQFF

clone size: many
J gene: TRBJ2-7
D gene: NA
V gene: TRBV6-1
CDR3 DNA: TGTGCCAGCAGTGAAGTAGTTGCTGATTACACCGGAAGGTACTACGAGCAGTACTTC
CDR3 protein: CASSEVVADYTGRYYEQYF

clone size: NA
J gene: TRBJ2-5
D gene: NA
V gene: TRBV5-4
CDR3 DNA: TGTGCCAGCAGCCCAGGACAGAAGGAGGGCCAAGAGACCCAGTACTTC
CDR3 protein: CASSPGQKEGQETQYF

clone size: many
J gene: TRBJ2-7
D gene: NA
V gene: TRBV7-8
CDR3 DNA: TGTGCCAGCAGCCAGGAGGACATAAACTACGAGCAGTACTTC
CDR3 protein: CASSQEDINYEQYF

clone size: many
J gene: TRBJ1-6
D gene: NA
V gene: TRBV12-3/TRBV12-4
CDR3 DNA: TGTGCCAGCAGACTGGGACATCTCCCTACGTCCCTCCACTTT
CDR3 protein: CASRLGHLPTSLHF

clone size: NA
J gene: TRBJ2-2
D gene: NA
V gene: TRBV4-2
CDR3 DNA: TGTGCCAGCGAGACCGAAGCGGGGAACACCGGGGAGCTGTTTTTT
CDR3 protein: CASETEAGNTGELFF

clone size: many
J gene: TRBJ2-2
D gene: NA
V gene: TRBV4-1
CDR3 DNA: TGCGCCAGCAGCCTTCAGGGTTCCGGGGAGCTGTTTTTT
CDR3 protein: CASSLQGSGELFF

clone size: many
J gene: TRBJ2-2
D gene: NA
V gene: TRBV12-3/TRBV12-4
CDR3 DNA: TGTGCCAGCAGCACGACAGCCTTAAACACCGGGGAGCTGTTTTTT
CDR3 protein: CASSTTALNTGELFF

clone size: many
J gene: TRBJ2-5
D gene: NA
V gene: TRBV7-9
CDR3 DNA: TGTGCCAGCAGCCCCTTAAGGACAGTACGAAAAGAGACCCAGTACTTC
CDR3 protein: CASSPLRTVRKETQYF

clone size: many
J gene: TRBJ2-1
D gene: NA
V gene: TRBV20-1
CDR3 DNA: TGCAGTGCTAGGAAAATAGACAGCTCCTACAATGAGCAGTTCTTC
CDR3 protein: CSARKIDSSYNEQFF